These 9 T cell receptor beta chains came from one sample sequenced in a study of T-cell reconstitution after alpha-beta-depleted transplantation in children (dated by TCRdb to the mid-2010s). The method was PCR. Sequenced on an Illumina HiSeq 2500. To normalize quantification of the TCRbeta repertoire, the TCR libraries were built with molecular barcoding that relied on unique molecular identifiers. TCRdb reworked the public reads: Q25 trimming with fastp, MiXCR clone assembly, productive beta chains retained. Rows are unified per CDR3 protein, each entry keeping the most common DNA and genes. Here the sample has approximately 590,000 distinct CDR3 sequences; under 12% occur a single time. About 4.3% of the sample is taken by the ten largest. Material: PBMCs from the stem cell graft donor, obtained from the stem cell graft. These receptors all come from a human donor who donated a stem cell graft to a child with acute myeloid leukemia.

This clonotype was observed a handful of times. This rearrangement joins TRBV5-1 to TRBJ2-5; tentatively, D is TRBD2 (7 bases). The ends were cut back, 6 bases at V and 5 bases at J, with 14 bases in the middle. Per the germline V gene, CDR1 is SGHRS and CDR2 is YFSETQ. The CDR3 length is 13 residues. For the CDR3, the DNA is TGCGCCAGCATACCGGGGGGCTTGGAGACCCAGTACTTC. Protein product: CASIPGGLETQYF. Full variable domain (remainder filled in from reference TRBV5-1 and TRBJ2-5): KAGVTQTPRYLIKTRGQQVTLSCSPISGHRSVSWYQQTPGQGLQFLFEYFSETQRNKGNFPGRFSGRQFSNSRSEMNVSTLELGDSALYLCASIPGGLETQYFGPGTRLLVL.

This clonotype was detected only a few times. The chain carries TRBV5-1 and TRBJ2-1, with 10 bases that match TRBD2. CDR3 size: 17 residues. The V segment lost 0 bases and the J segment 3 bases; nucleotides outside the gene matches: 6. CDR1 is SGHRS and CDR2 is YFSETQ in the germline V gene. In DNA, the CDR3 is TGCGCCAGCAGCTTGGGAGCGGGAGGGACCTACTACAATGAGCAGTTCTTC. This codes for CASSLGAGGTYYNEQFF.

This clonotype was counted at least ten times. The chain links TRBV20-1 to TRBJ2-6, with D possibly being TRBD2 (6 bases). Trimming took 5 bases from V and 2 from J, leaving 10 bases between them. CDR1 is DFQATT and CDR2 is SNEGSKA in the germline V gene (reference sequence). The CDR3 loop spans 14 amino acids. DNA of the CDR3: TGCAGTGCTCTCCCGGGAGCTGGGGCCAACGTCCTGACTTTC. Its translation: CSALPGAGANVLTF.

The sample holds a few counts of this clonotype. The chain employs TRBV20-1 and TRBJ2-1; D not certain. This CDR3 spans 13 amino acids. V gave up 1 base and J gave up 3 bases, with 7 bases separating them. Germline V gene sequence: CDR1 DFQATT, CDR2 SNEGSKA (reference sequence). The CDR3, as DNA: TGCAGTGCTAGAGGACGAAACTACAATGAGCAGTTCTTC. Amino acids: CSARGRNYNEQFF.

This clonotype was seen repeatedly, ten times or more. V is TRBV29-1 and J is TRBJ1-2, with D uncertain. CDR1 is SQVTM and CDR2 is ANQGSEA in the germline V gene. The ends were cut back, 4 bases at V and 1 base at J, with 7 bases in the middle. The CDR3 is 12 amino acids. This CDR3 is CSVGRVNYGYTF. In nucleotides, the CDR3 is TGCAGCGTTGGGAGGGTTAACTATGGCTACACCTTC.

The V gene is TRBV18, the J gene TRBJ2-2; D remains unclear. Germline loops: CDR1 KGHSH, CDR2 LQKENI. This CDR3 region has 16 residues. V was clipped by 3 bases and J by 0 bases, with 11 bases between them. CDR3 loop: CASSPRGYPNTGELFF. The CDR3 DNA reads TGTGCCAGCTCACCGCGTGGGTACCCGAACACCGGGGAGCTGTTTTTT.

This clonotype was observed at least ten times. CDR3 sequence (DNA): TGTGCCAGCAGCTTTGGATCCGGGGAGCTGTTTTTT. This sequence encodes CASSFGSGELFF. The gene calls are TRBV7-9 and TRBJ2-2; D is undetermined. Germline V gene sequence: CDR1 SEHNR, CDR2 FQNEAQ (reference sequence). The CDR3 runs 12 residues. The V gene lost 3 bases and the J gene lost 6 bases, with 5 bases spanning the gap.

This clonotype was found many times. The CDR3 region is CASSEATQGLYEQYF. The CDR3 nucleotides read TGTGCCAGCAGTGAAGCCACACAGGGACTTTACGAGCAGTACTTC. V usage is TRBV6-1 and J usage is TRBJ2-7; D is tentatively TRBD1 or TRBD2 (6 bases each). Germline V gene lookup returns CDR1 MNHNS and CDR2 SASEGT. Trimming cost V 0 bases and J 4 bases, with 13 bases left between them. This CDR3 contains 15 residues.

This clonotype has a count of ten or more. The chain joins TRBV6-2 or TRBV6-3 to TRBJ2-3; TRBD1 agrees at 12 bases. This CDR3 has 16 residues. J gave up 13 bases and V 6 bases, and 17 bases lay outside the gene matches. CDR1 and CDR2 (germline): MNHEY, SVGEGT. The CDR3 bases are TGTGCCAGCAGCCTCGTCGGGACAGGGGGCAGAGCCAGGAAGTATTTT. Translated: CASSLVGTGGRARKYF.